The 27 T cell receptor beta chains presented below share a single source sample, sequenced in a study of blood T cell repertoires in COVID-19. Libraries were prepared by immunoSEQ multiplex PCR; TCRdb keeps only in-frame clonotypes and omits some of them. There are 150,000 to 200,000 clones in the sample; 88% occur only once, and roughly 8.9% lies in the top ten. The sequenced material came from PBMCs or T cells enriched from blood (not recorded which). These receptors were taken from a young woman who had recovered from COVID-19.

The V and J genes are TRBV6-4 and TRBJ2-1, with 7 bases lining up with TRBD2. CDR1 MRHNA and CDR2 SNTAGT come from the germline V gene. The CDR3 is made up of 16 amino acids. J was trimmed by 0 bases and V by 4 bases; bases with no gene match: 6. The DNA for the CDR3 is TGTGCCAGCAGTGTCGACTCGGGGGGCTCCTACAATGAGCAGTTCTTC. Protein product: CASSVDSGGSYNEQFF.

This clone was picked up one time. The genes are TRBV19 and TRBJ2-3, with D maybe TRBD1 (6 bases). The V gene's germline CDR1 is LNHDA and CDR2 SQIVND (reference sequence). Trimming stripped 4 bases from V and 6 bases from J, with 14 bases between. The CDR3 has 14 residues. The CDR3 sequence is CASSNGPDSDTQYF. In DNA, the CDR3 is TGTGCCAGTAGTAACGGCCCGGACAGTGATACGCAGTATTTT.

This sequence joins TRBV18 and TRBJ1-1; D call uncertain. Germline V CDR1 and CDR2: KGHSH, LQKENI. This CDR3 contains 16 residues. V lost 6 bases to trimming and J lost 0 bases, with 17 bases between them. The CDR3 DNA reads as TGTGCCAGCTCGCCTACAAGAGCAACAGTGAACACTGAAGCTTTCTTT. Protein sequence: CASSPTRATVNTEAFF.

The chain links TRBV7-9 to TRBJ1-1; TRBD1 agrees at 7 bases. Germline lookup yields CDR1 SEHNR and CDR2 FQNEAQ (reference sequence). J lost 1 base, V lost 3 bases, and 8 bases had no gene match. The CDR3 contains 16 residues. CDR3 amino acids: CASSFPGTAWNTEAFF. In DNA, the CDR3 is TGTGCCAGCAGCTTCCCCGGGACAGCCTGGAACACTGAAGCTTTCTTT.

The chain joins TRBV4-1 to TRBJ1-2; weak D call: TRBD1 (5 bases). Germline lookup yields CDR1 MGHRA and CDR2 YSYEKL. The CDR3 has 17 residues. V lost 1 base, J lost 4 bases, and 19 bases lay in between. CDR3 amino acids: CASSQGQSQHAIYGYTF. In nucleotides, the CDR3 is TGCGCCAGCAGCCAAGGACAGTCACAACATGCAATCTATGGCTACACCTTC.

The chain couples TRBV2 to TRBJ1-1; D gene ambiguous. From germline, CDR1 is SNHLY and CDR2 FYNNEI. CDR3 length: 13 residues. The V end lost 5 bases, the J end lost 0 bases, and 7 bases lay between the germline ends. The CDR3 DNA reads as TGTGCCAGCAGTTCCCACATGAACACTGAAGCTTTCTTT. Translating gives CASSSHMNTEAFF.

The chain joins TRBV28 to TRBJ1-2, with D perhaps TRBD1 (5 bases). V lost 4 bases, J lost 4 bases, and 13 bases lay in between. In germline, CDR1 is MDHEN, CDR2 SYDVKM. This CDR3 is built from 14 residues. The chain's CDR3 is CASSSEGLIYGYTF. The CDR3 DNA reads TGTGCCAGCAGTTCTGAGGGACTGATCTATGGCTACACCTTC.

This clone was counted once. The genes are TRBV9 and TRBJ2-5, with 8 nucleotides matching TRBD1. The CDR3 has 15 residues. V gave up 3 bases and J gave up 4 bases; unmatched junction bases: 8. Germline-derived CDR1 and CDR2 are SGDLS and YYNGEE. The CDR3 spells CASSDLGQEGETQYF. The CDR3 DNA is TGTGCCAGCAGCGACCTGGGACAGGAAGGAGAGACCCAGTACTTC.

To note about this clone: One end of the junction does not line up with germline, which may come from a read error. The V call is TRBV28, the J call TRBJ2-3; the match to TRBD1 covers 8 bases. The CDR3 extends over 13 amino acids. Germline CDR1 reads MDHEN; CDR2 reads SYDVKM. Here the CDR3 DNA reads TGTACCAGCAAGCGCCAGGGGGCCGATACGCAGTATTTT. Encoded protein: CTSKRQGADTQYF.

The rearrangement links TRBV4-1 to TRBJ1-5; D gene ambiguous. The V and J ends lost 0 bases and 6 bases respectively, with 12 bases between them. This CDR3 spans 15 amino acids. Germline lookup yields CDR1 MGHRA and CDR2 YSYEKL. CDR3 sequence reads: CASSQEYSVGQPQHF. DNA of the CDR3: TGCGCCAGCAGCCAAGAGTACAGTGTAGGTCAGCCCCAGCATTTT.

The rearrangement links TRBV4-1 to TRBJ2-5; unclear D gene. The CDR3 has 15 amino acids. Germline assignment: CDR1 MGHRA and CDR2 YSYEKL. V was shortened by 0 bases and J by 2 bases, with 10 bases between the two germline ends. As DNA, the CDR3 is TGCGCCAGCAGCCAAGATTCAGGCATACAAGAGACCCAGTACTTC. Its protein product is CASSQDSGIQETQYF.

As DNA, the CDR3 is TGTGCCAGCAGTTTGGAAGGGACAGTGAACACTGAAGCTTTCTTT. Its protein is CASSLEGTVNTEAFF. The chain has TRBV28 and TRBJ1-1; 7 bases agree with TRBD1. The CDR3 covers 15 residues. The germline V gene encodes CDR1 MDHEN and CDR2 SYDVKM. Trimming removed 3 bases from V and 0 bases from J; junction bases left unmatched: 4.

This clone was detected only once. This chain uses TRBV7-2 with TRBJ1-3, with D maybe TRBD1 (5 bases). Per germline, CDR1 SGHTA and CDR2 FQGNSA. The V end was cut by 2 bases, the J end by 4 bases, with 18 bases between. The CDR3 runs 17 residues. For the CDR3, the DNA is TGTGCCAGCAGCTTAAGAGGAGGAGGGGTTGCCGGAAACACCATATATTTT. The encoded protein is CASSLRGGGVAGNTIYF. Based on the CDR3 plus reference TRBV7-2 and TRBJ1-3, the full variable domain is GAGVSQSPSNKVTEKGKDVELRCDPISGHTALYWYRQSLGQGLEFLIYFQGNSAPDKSGLPSDRFSAERTGGSVSTLTIQRTQQEDSAVYLCASSLRGGGVAGNTIYFGEGSWLTVV.

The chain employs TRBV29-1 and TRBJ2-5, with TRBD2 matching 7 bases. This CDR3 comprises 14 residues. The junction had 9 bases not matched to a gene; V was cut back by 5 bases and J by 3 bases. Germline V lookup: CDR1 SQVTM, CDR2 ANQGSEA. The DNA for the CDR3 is TGCAGCGTTACGGGGTCTAGCGGCAAAGAGACCCAGTACTTC. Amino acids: CSVTGSSGKETQYF.

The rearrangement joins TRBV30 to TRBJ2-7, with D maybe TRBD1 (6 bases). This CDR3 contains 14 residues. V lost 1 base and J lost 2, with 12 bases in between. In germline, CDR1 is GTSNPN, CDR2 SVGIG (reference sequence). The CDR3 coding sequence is TGTGCCTGGAGTGGGCAGGGGAAACCCTACGAGCAGTACTTC. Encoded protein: CAWSGQGKPYEQYF.

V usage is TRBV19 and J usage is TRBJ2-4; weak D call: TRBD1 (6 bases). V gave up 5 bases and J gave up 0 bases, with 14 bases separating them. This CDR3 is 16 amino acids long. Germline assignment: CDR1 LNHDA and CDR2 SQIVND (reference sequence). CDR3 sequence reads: CASSPDRFLAKNIQYF. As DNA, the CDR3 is TGTGCCAGTAGTCCCGACAGGTTCCTAGCCAAAAACATTCAGTACTTC.

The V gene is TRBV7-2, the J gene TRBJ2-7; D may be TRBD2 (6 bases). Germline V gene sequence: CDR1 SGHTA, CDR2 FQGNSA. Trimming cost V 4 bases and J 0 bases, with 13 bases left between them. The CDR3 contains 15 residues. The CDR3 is CASSSGGLSSYEQYF. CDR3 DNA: TGTGCCAGCAGCTCCGGGGGTTTAAGCTCCTACGAGCAGTACTTC.

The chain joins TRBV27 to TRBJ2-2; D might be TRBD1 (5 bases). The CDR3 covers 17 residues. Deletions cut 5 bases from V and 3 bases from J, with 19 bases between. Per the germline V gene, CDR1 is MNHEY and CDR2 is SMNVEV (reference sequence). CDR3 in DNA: TGTGCCAGCAGTCCAGTAGATCGACAGCTTGACACCGGGGAGCTGTTTTTT. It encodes CASSPVDRQLDTGELFF.

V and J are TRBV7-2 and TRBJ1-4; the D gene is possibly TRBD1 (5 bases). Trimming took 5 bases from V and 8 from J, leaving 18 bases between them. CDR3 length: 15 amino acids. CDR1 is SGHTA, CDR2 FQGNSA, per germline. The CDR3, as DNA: TGTGCCAGCAGCCCCGGTGGGGGGATCCGGGAAAAACTGTTTTTT. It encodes CASSPGGGIREKLFF.

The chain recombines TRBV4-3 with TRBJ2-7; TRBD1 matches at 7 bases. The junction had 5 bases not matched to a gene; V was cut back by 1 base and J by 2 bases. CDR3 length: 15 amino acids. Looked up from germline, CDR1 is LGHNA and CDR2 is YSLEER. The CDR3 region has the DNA TGCGCCAGCAGCCAAGGCCGGGACAGCACCTACGAGCAGTACTTC. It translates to CASSQGRDSTYEQYF.

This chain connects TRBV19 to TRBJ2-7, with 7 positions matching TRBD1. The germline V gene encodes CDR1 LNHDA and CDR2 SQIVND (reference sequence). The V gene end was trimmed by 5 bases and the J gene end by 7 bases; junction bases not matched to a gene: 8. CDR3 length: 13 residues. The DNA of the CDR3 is TGTGCCAGTAGTCAGGGGGTCCATATAGAGCAGTACTTC. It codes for CASSQGVHIEQYF.

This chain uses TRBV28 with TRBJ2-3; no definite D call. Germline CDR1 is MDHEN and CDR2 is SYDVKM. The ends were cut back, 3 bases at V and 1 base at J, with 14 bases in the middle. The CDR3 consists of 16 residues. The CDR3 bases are TGTGCCAGCAGTTTTAGCCCTCGCGCCGGCACAGATACGCAGTATTTT. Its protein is CASSFSPRAGTDTQYF. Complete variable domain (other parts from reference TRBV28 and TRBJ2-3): DVKVTQSSRYLVKRTGEKVFLECVQDMDHENMFWYRQDPGLGLRLIYFSYDVKMKEKGDIPEGYSVSREKKERFSLILESASTNQTSMYLCASSFSPRAGTDTQYFGPGTRLTVL.

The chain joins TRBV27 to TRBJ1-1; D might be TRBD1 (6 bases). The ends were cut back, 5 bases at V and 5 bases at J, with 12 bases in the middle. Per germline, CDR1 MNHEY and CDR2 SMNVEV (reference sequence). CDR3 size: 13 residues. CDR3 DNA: TGTGCCAGCAGTCTCTACAGGGAAACTGAAGCTTTCTTT. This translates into CASSLYRETEAFF.

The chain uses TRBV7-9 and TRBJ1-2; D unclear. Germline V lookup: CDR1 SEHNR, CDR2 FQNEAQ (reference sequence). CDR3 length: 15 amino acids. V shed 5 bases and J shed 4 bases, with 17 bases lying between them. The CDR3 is CASSQEGPTSYGYTF. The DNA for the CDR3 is TGTGCCAGCAGCCAAGAGGGCCCTACGAGCTATGGCTACACCTTC.

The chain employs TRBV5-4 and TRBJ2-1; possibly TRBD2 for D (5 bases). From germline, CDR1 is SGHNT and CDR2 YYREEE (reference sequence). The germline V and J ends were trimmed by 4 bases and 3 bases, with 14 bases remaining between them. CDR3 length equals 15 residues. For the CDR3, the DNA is TGTGCCAGCAGCCAGATACGGACTGGCTACAATGAGCAGTTCTTC. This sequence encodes CASSQIRTGYNEQFF.

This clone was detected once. For the CDR3, the DNA is TGTGCCAGCAGTTTATACGGGACACTCAGGGACGAAGCTTTCTTT. Translating it yields CASSLYGTLRDEAFF. The chain is built from TRBV28 and TRBJ1-1, with D maybe TRBD1 (6 bases). Germline lookup yields CDR1 MDHEN and CDR2 SYDVKM. CDR3 length: 15 residues. The V end was cut by 1 base, the J end by 8 bases, with 17 bases between.

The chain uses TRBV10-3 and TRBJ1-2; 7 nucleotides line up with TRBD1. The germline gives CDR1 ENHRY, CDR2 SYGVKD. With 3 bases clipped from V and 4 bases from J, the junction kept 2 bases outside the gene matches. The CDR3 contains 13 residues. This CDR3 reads CAISEDRVYGYTF. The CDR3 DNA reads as TGTGCCATCAGTGAAGACAGGGTCTATGGCTACACCTTC.